Shown below are 25 T cell receptor beta chains from a single sample sequenced in a study of graft-versus-host responses after intestinal transplantation. These receptors are not linked to any known antigen. Sequencing was performed with immunoSEQ multiplex PCR; in TCRdb, only in-frame clones are kept and a portion is missing. The profile covers roughly 89,000 clones, with roughly 89% appearing a single time and approximately 0.1% taken by the ten largest. The sequencing used unstimulated CD4+ T cells sorted from spleen or lymph node cells, collected before intestinal transplant. Receptors originate from a human donor who received an intestinal transplant.

This clone was detected once. The chain carries TRBV7-9 and TRBJ2-1; possible D gene TRBD2, 5 bases. V shed 3 bases and J shed 12 bases, with 9 bases lying between them. This CDR3 contains 11 residues. Germline V lookup: CDR1 SEHNR, CDR2 FQNEAQ (reference sequence). CDR3 bases: TGTGCCAGCAGCTTGAATGAGGGGCAGTTCTTC. Protein sequence: CASSLNEGQFF. The whole variable domain, remainder taken from reference TRBV7-9 and TRBJ2-1, is DTGVSQNPRHKITKRGQNVTFRCDPISEHNRLYWYRQTLGQGPEFLTYFQNEAQLEKSRLLSDRFSAERPKGSFSTLEIQRTEQGDSAMYLCASSLNEGQFFGPGTRLTVL.

The chain couples TRBV14 to TRBJ2-1, with D maybe TRBD1 (5 bases). Germline CDR1 and CDR2: SGHDN and FVKESK. V was cut by 7 bases and J by 9 bases, with 16 bases left in between. The CDR3 consists of 13 residues. CDR3 DNA sequence: TGTGCCAGCACCAAGCTCCAGGGTCTTGAGCAGTTCTTC. Its translation: CASTKLQGLEQFF.

In its sample, this clone was seen once. This chain connects TRBV7-2 to TRBJ2-7; 7 bases fit TRBD2. The germline V gene has CDR1 SGHTA and CDR2 FQGNSA. The CDR3 consists of 15 residues. V was pared by 1 base and J by 3 bases, with 6 bases of the junction left unmatched. The chain's CDR3 is CASSLEPSGNYEQYF. CDR3 bases: TGTGCCAGCAGCTTAGAGCCTAGCGGCAACTACGAGCAGTACTTC.

This rearrangement joins TRBV7-7 to TRBJ2-7, with D tentatively TRBD1 (6 bases). V dropped 4 bases and J dropped 3 bases, with 16 bases sitting between them. CDR1 is SSHAT, CDR2 FNYEAQ, per germline (reference sequence). The CDR3 runs to 15 residues. The CDR3 sequence: CASSSEGDNFYEQYF. The CDR3, as DNA: TGTGCCAGCAGCTCCGAAGGGGACAACTTCTACGAGCAGTACTTC.

V usage is TRBV29-1 and J usage is TRBJ2-3, with D possibly TRBD2 on 6 matching bases. Trimming removed 5 bases at V and 3 bases at J, with 12 bases between. The CDR3 is 13 residues long. The germline gives CDR1 SQVTM, CDR2 ANQGSEA. Here the CDR3 reads CSVWDWLTDTQYF. In DNA, the CDR3 is TGCAGCGTTTGGGACTGGTTGACAGATACGCAGTATTTT.

This chain connects TRBV9 to TRBJ2-3; 7 bases align to TRBD1. V dropped 4 bases and J dropped 3; count of bases not matched to a gene: 5. The germline gives CDR1 SGDLS, CDR2 YYNGEE. The CDR3 has 14 amino acids. The chain's CDR3 is CASSTKTGTDTQYF. Here the CDR3 DNA reads TGTGCCAGCAGCACAAAGACAGGGACAGATACGCAGTATTTT. The full variable domain, with the rest looked up from reference TRBV9 and TRBJ2-3, is DSGVTQTPKHLITATGQRVTLRCSPRSGDLSVYWYQQSLDQGLQFLIQYYNGEERAKGNILERFSAQQFPDLHSELNLSSLELGDSALYFCASSTKTGTDTQYFGPGTRLTVL.

This sequence joins TRBV10-3 and TRBJ2-5, with TRBD2 matching 10 bases. From germline, CDR1 is ENHRY and CDR2 SYGVKD. V was clipped by 3 bases and J by 3 bases; unmatched bases: 7. The CDR3 has 16 residues. Written as DNA, the CDR3 is TGTGCCATCAGTGACCCCAGCGGGGGGGCGAAAGAGACCCAGTACTTC. Translated, it gives CAISDPSGGAKETQYF.

The chain couples TRBV5-1 to TRBJ2-1, with 9 bases identical to TRBD2. The CDR3 runs to 18 residues. Trimming at V came to 0 bases and at J to 0 bases, leaving 7 bases not matched to a gene. CDR1 SGHRS and CDR2 YFSETQ come from the germline V gene. The CDR3 loop is CASSLAVLAGSSYNEQFF. The CDR3 bases are TGCGCCAGCAGCTTGGCCGTCCTAGCGGGAAGCTCCTACAATGAGCAGTTCTTC.

The rearrangement links TRBV4-3 to TRBJ2-3; 10 bases map to TRBD2. Germline CDR1 and CDR2: LGHNA and YSLEER. The CDR3 is 17 residues long. J lost 4 bases, V lost 0 bases, and 7 bases had no gene match. The CDR3 region has the DNA TGCGCCAGCAGCCAAGAGTGGAGCGGGGGGGCCGCAGATACGCAGTATTTT. Translation: CASSQEWSGGAADTQYF.

The chain has TRBV11-2 and TRBJ2-7, with D possibly TRBD1 on 6 matching bases. This CDR3 has 17 amino acids. Deletions cut 1 base from V and 5 bases from J, with 21 bases between. The V gene's germline CDR1 is SGHAT and CDR2 FQNNGV. In DNA form, the CDR3 reads TGTGCCAGCAGCTTAGCCCTTACAGGGACCCTTGTAGACGAGCAGTACTTC. Encoded protein: CASSLALTGTLVDEQYF.

This sequence joins TRBV7-2 and TRBJ2-6; TRBD1 matches 7 bases. The CDR3 contains 19 residues. J lost 2 bases, V lost 4 bases, and 14 bases had no gene match. Per germline, CDR1 SGHTA and CDR2 FQGNSA. CDR3 bases: TGTGCCAGCAGCTCCCACAGGGGTGGGGTAGCAGCTGGGGCCAACGTCCTGACTTTC. Protein sequence: CASSSHRGGVAAGANVLTF.

The chain couples TRBV21-1 to TRBJ1-1; TRBD1 is the table's D call, not checked against the DNA. TRBV21-1 corresponds to a pseudogene. This CDR3 has 14 residues. In nucleotides, the CDR3 is TGTGCCAGCAGTCCCTCATTCAGGAACACTGAAGCTTTCTTT. Translation: CASSPSFRNTEAFF.

J is TRBJ2-3 and V is TRBV10-1; unclear D gene. V gave up 0 bases and J gave up 0 bases, with 10 bases separating them. Germline CDR1 WNHNN, CDR2 SYGVQD (reference sequence). The CDR3 has 16 residues. CDR3 DNA sequence: TGCGCCAGCAGTGAGTCCCATCTCACTAGCACAGATACGCAGTATTTT. Protein product: CASSESHLTSTDTQYF.

The chain joins TRBV27 to TRBJ1-5; maybe TRBD1 (5 bases). CDR3 length equals 15 residues. The germline V and J ends were trimmed by 7 bases and 0 bases, with 13 bases remaining between them. Germline lookup yields CDR1 MNHEY and CDR2 SMNVEV (reference sequence). The DNA for the CDR3 is TGTGCCAGCAAGCCTCGACAGTATAGCAATCAGCCCCAGCATTTT. This gives the protein CASKPRQYSNQPQHF.

This chain links TRBV7-9 with TRBJ1-5; 7 bases fit TRBD1. Germline V CDR1 and CDR2: SEHNR, FQNEAQ (reference sequence). The CDR3 has 18 amino acids. The junction had 11 bases not matched to a gene; V was cut back by 3 bases and J by 0 bases. The CDR3 spells CASSFVVNDRDSNQPQHF. The CDR3 DNA reads TGTGCCAGCAGCTTTGTCGTGAACGACAGGGATAGCAATCAGCCCCAGCATTTT.

The rearrangement joins TRBV6-5 to TRBJ1-2; the D is unclear. The CDR3 has 15 amino acids. Germline V gene data show CDR1 as MNHEY and CDR2 as SVGAGI. The V end was cut by 0 bases, the J end by 0 bases, with 8 bases between. The CDR3 here is CASSYSGRTNYGYTF. CDR3 coding DNA: TGTGCCAGCAGTTACTCGGGCAGGACTAACTATGGCTACACCTTC.

The chain carries TRBV19 and TRBJ2-6, with D perhaps TRBD1 (5 bases). Germline V gives CDR1 LNHDA, CDR2 SQIVND (reference sequence). V was trimmed by 5 bases and J by 0 bases, leaving 20 bases between them. The CDR3 consists of 19 residues. The CDR3 loop reads CASSPRPQGTSSGANVLTF. DNA of the CDR3: TGTGCCAGTAGTCCCCGACCCCAGGGTACCAGCTCTGGGGCCAACGTCCTGACTTTC.

The V call is TRBV19, the J call TRBJ2-1, with 15 positions matching TRBD2. V shed 5 bases and J 4 bases; nucleotides not matched to a gene: 12. CDR3 length: 19 residues. Looked up from germline, CDR1 is LNHDA and CDR2 is SQIVND (reference sequence). This CDR3 is CASSPPPGTSGGIYNEQFF. The DNA of the CDR3 is TGTGCCAGTAGTCCTCCTCCTGGGACTAGCGGGGGGATATACAATGAGCAGTTCTTC.

This clone was detected only a few times. CDR3 in amino acids: CASSHAWRGGYEQYF. The CDR3 DNA reads as TGCGCCAGCAGCCACGCGTGGCGGGGGGGATACGAGCAGTACTTC. This rearrangement joins TRBV4-1 to TRBJ2-7; 9 bases are shared with TRBD2. Per germline, CDR1 MGHRA and CDR2 YSYEKL. The CDR3 runs to 15 residues. Trimming at V came to 3 bases and at J to 4 bases, leaving 7 bases not matched to a gene.

V gene TRBV11-2 combines with J gene TRBJ2-7; TRBD1 might be the D (5 bases). The CDR3 covers 13 residues. Germline assignment: CDR1 SGHAT and CDR2 FQNNGV. Between the trimmed V and J ends, which lost 3 bases and 3 bases, there was a span of 9 bases. The CDR3, as DNA: TGTGCCAGCAGCTTTCAGGACAACTACGAGCAGTACTTC. Translated: CASSFQDNYEQYF.

The chain couples TRBV25-1 to TRBJ1-2, with a possible D match to TRBD1 (6 bases). Germline values: CDR1 MGHDK, CDR2 SYGVNS. This CDR3 is 15 amino acids long. V gave up 3 bases and J gave up 6 bases, with 17 bases separating them. The CDR3 loop is CASSEPGDGLNGYTF. CDR3 nucleotide sequence: TGTGCCAGCAGTGAGCCAGGGGACGGATTAAATGGCTACACCTTC.

Only one count was recorded for this clone. The chain combines TRBV5-1 with TRBJ2-1; 9 bases align to TRBD1. V dropped 7 bases and J dropped 5; count of bases not matched to a gene: 7. Germline-derived CDR1 and CDR2 are SGHRS and YFSETQ. The CDR3 covers 14 residues. CDR3 amino acids: CASRTGEMNNEQFF. Here the CDR3 DNA reads TGCGCCAGCCGGACAGGGGAGATGAACAATGAGCAGTTCTTC.

The V gene is TRBV11-2, the J gene TRBJ1-5; tentative D call: TRBD1 (6 bases). Trimming left V 1 base short and J 5 bases short, with 12 bases between. The CDR3 contains 15 residues. Germline V gives CDR1 SGHAT, CDR2 FQNNGV. This CDR3 is CASSLGRDNDQPQHF. In DNA form, the CDR3 reads TGTGCCAGCAGCTTAGGCCGGGACAACGATCAGCCCCAGCATTTT.

V is TRBV27 and J is TRBJ2-3; no clear D. The germline V gene encodes CDR1 MNHEY and CDR2 SMNVEV (reference sequence). This CDR3 contains 16 residues. Trimming took off 3 bases at V and 3 bases at J, with 16 bases between the two ends. CDR3 sequence: CASSFQPHLGTDTQYF. CDR3 nucleotide sequence: TGTGCCAGCAGTTTCCAACCTCACCTAGGTACAGATACGCAGTATTTT.

The J gene is TRBJ1-6, the V gene TRBV5-4; D perhaps matches TRBD1 (6 bases). Germline assignment: CDR1 SGHNT and CDR2 YYREEE (reference sequence). Trimming took 4 bases from V and 8 from J, leaving 16 bases between them. This CDR3 contains 15 residues. CDR3 residues: CASSNNRDTYSPLHF. The CDR3 bases are TGTGCCAGCAGCAACAACCGGGACACCTATTCACCCCTCCACTTT.